The clone carrying this TCR beta chain was counted between two and nine times. The antigen is not known. TCRdb recomputed calls from the RT-PCR reads with MiXCR, one row per CDR3 protein. Counted here are hundreds of thousands of distinct CDR3 sequences, 15% to 20% occurring once; the ten biggest clones make up approximately 10%. This record comes from a study of response to subunit inactivated influenza vaccine. The CDR3 consists of 13 residues. The germline V and J ends were trimmed by 2 bases and 7 bases, with 12 bases remaining between them. Germline lookup yields CDR1 WSHSY and CDR2 SAAADI. Study outcomes and limitations: Each seasonal influenza vaccination recruits few new T cells, the authors suggested.

The sequence derives from a man in his fifties who received an inactivated influenza vaccine. The chain is built from TRBV10-2 and TRBJ2-7, with D possibly matching TRBD1 (6 bases). Sample: PBMCs from blood, taken more than 4 days after vaccination. The CDR3 DNA follows: TGCGCCAGCAGTGAGGTCAGGGGTGGAGAGCAGTACTTC. Its translation: CASSEVRGGEQYF.